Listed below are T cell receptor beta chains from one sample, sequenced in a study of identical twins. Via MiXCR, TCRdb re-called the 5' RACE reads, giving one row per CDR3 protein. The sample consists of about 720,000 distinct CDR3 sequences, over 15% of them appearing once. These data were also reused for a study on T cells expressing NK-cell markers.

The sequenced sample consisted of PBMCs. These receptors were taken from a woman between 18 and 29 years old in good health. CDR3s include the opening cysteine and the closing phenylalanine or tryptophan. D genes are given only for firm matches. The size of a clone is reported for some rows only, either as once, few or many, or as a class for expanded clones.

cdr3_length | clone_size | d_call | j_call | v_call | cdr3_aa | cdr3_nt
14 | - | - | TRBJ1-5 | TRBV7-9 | CASSLEGLGQPQHF | TGTGCCAGCAGCTTAGAGGGGCTAGGGCAGCCCCAGCATTTT
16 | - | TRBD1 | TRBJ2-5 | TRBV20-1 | CSARDASGGRKETQYF | TGCAGTGCTAGAGATGCTTCAGGGGGAAGGAAGGAGACCCAGTACTTC
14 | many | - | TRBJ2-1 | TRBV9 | CASSVGTPYNEQFF | TGTGCCAGCAGCGTCGGGACTCCTTACAATGAGCAGTTCTTC
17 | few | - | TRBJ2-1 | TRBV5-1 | CASRTLSRQGAFYEQFF | TGCGCCAGCAGAACCCTCTCGCGGCAGGGAGCTTTCTATGAGCAGTTCTTC
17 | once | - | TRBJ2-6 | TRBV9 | CASSPTSKLSGANVLTF | TGTGCCAGCAGCCCCACTAGCAAGCTCTCTGGGGCCAACGTCCTGACTTTC
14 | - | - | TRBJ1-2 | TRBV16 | CASSQSHQNYGYTF | TGTGCCAGCAGCCAATCGCACCAAAACTATGGCTACACCTTC
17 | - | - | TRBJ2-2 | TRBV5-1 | CASSLVRGVLITGELFF | TGCGCCAGCAGCTTGGTACGCGGGGTACTTATCACCGGGGAGCTGTTTTTT
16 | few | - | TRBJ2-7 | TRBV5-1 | CASSTGPGQGNYEQYF | TGCGCCAGCAGCACTGGGCCCGGACAAGGAAACTACGAGCAGTACTTC
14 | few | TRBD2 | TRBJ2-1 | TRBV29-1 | CSVRSGRVGGEQFF | TGCAGCGTCCGTAGCGGGAGGGTAGGGGGTGAGCAGTTCTTC
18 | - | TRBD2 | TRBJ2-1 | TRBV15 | CATSRGGPTSGRSNEQFF | TGTGCCACCAGCAGAGGGGGACCGACTAGCGGGAGGTCGAATGAGCAGTTCTTC
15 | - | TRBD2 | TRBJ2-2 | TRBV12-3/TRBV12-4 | CASSSSGGRTGELFF | TGTGCCAGCAGCTCTAGCGGGGGGCGGACCGGGGAGCTGTTTTTT
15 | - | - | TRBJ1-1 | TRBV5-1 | CASSLGPQGNTEAFF | TGCGCCAGCAGCTTGGGCCCTCAGGGGAACACTGAAGCTTTCTTT
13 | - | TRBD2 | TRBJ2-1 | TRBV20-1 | CSADFRSGGRQFF | TGCAGTGCTGATTTCCGTAGCGGGGGGAGGCAGTTCTTC
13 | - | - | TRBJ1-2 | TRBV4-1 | CASSQELNYGYTF | TGCGCCAGCAGCCAAGAGCTTAACTATGGCTACACCTTC
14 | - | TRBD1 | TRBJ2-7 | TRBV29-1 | CSVVRDRGPDEQYF | TGCAGCGTTGTGAGGGACAGGGGGCCGGACGAGCAGTACTTC
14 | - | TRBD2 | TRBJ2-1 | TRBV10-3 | CAIIAGGGSNEQFF | TGTGCCATCATAGCGGGAGGAGGTAGCAATGAGCAGTTCTTC
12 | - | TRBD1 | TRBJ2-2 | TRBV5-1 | CASTRGQGELFF | TGCGCCTCGACGAGGGGGCAAGGGGAGCTGTTTTTT
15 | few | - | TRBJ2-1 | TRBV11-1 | CASSPGPYSYNEQFF | TGTGCCAGCAGCCCGGGACCATACTCCTACAATGAGCAGTTCTTC
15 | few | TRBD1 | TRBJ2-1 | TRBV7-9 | CASSYRDRGRSEQFF | TGTGCCAGCAGCTACCGGGACAGGGGACGCAGTGAGCAGTTCTTC
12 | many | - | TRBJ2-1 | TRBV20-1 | CSARKLYNEQFF | TGCAGTGCCAGGAAGCTGTACAATGAGCAGTTCTTC
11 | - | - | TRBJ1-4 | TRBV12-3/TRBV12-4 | CASGTNEKLFF | TGTGCCAGCGGAACAAATGAAAAACTGTTTTTT
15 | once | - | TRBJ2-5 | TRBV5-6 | CASSLTGHLQETQYF | TGTGCCAGCAGCTTGACCGGACACCTCCAAGAGACCCAGTACTTC
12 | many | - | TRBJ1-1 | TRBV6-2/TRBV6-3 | CASSYLNTEAFF | TGTGCCAGCAGTTATTTGAACACTGAAGCTTTCTTT
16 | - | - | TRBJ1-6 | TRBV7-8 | CASSSGFGGENSPLHF | TGTGCCAGCAGCTCCGGTTTCGGGGGCGAAAATTCACCCCTCCACTTT
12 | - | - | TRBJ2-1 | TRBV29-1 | CSVGGQGNEQFF | TGCAGCGTTGGGGGTCAGGGGAATGAGCAGTTCTTC
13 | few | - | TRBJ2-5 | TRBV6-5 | CASSYDRGETQYF | TGTGCCAGCAGTTACGACAGAGGGGAGACCCAGTACTTC
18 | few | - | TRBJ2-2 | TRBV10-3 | CAIQGSGFGFFSPGELFF | TGTGCCATCCAGGGGAGCGGGTTTGGTTTTTTTTCACCCGGGGAGCTGTTTTTT
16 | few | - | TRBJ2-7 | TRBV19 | CASTPVGIRGFNEQYF | TGTGCCAGTACCCCCGTCGGTATTAGAGGGTTCAACGAGCAGTACTTC
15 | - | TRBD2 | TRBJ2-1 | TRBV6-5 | CASSYSREAPSEQFF | TGTGCCAGCAGTTACTCGCGGGAGGCCCCCAGTGAGCAGTTCTTC
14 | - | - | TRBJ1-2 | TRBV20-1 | CSARDGIPRYGYTF | TGCAGTGCTAGAGACGGCATTCCCCGCTATGGCTACACCTTC
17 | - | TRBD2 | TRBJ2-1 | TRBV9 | CASSVTGTSGGRNEQFF | TGTGCCAGCAGCGTTACCGGGACTAGCGGGGGAAGGAATGAGCAGTTCTTC
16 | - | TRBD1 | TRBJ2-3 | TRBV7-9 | CASLVGTGTNTDTQYF | TGTGCCAGCCTTGTAGGGACAGGTACTAACACAGATACGCAGTATTTT
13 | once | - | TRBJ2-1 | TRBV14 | CASSQSRYNEQFF | TGTGCCAGCAGCCAGAGTCGCTACAATGAGCAGTTCTTC
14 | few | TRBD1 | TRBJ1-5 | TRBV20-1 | CSARDPGGTQPQHF | TGCAGTGCTAGAGATCCAGGGGGCACGCAGCCCCAGCATTTT
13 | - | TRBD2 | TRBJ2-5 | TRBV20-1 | CSASGGVVGTQYF | TGCAGTGCTAGCGGGGGGGTCGTTGGGACCCAGTACTTC
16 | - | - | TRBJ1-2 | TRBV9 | CASSPQTLEGVWGYTF | TGTGCCAGCAGCCCCCAAACCCTGGAGGGGGTCTGGGGCTACACCTTC
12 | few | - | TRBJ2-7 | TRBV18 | CASSSGLMEQYF | TGTGCCAGCTCATCCGGGTTGATGGAGCAGTACTTC
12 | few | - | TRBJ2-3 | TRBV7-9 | CASVDYTDTQYF | TGTGCCAGCGTGGACTACACAGATACGCAGTATTTT
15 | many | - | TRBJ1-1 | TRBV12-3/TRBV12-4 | CASREGSPMNTEAFF | TGTGCCAGCAGAGAGGGGTCCCCTATGAACACTGAAGCTTTCTTT
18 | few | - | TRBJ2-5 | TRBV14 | CASSPRLLLSRVKETQYF | TGTGCCAGCAGCCCACGTTTGTTGTTGTCCCGCGTTAAAGAGACCCAGTACTTC
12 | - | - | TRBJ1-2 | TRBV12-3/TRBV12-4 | CASSARLRGYTF | TGTGCCAGCAGTGCACGCCTGCGGGGCTACACCTTC
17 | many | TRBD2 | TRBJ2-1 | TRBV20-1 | CSASERSGRAHYNEQFF | TGCAGTGCTAGTGAAAGAAGCGGGAGGGCCCATTACAATGAGCAGTTCTTC